This T cell receptor beta chain was obtained from a study of blood T cell repertoires in COVID-19. This clone has more than one count but fewer than ten. Germline V gene data show CDR1 as LNHDA and CDR2 as SQIVND (reference sequence). Trimming at V came to 8 bases and at J to 7 bases, leaving 4 bases not matched to a gene. The CDR3 runs to 13 residues. Sequencing was performed with immunoSEQ multiplex PCR; in TCRdb, only in-frame clones are kept and a portion is missing. This sample carries approximately 230,000 clones, approximately 84% of them seen once, and the ten largest clones take about 14%. Recruits, aged roughly 18 to 100 years, lived in 24 US areas.

The receptor was derived from a man aged 18 to 30 who had recovered from COVID-19. The chain links TRBV19 to TRBJ1-6; 8 nucleotides match TRBD1. Sequences were obtained from PBMCs or T cells enriched from blood (not recorded which). The CDR3 DNA reads TGTGCCAGTGAGCCAGGGGGCAATTCACCCCTCCACTTT. Translating gives CASEPGGNSPLHF.